This T cell receptor beta chain is drawn from a study of cytomegalovirus exposure and HLA in healthy donors. Overall study findings and caveats: Researchers counted about 150 TCR beta chains as cytomegalovirus-associated. A later analysis found that most CMV-associated TCR beta chains appeared HLA-restricted. The productive fraction for most TCR beta V segments was about 87% or about 30% in an earlier analysis. Cytomegalovirus status, reportedly, was diagnosed with high specificity and sensitivity by the classifier.

The primer mix had 60 Vbeta and 13 Jbeta primers. Generated by immunoSEQ multiplex PCR, the TCRdb table keeps only in-frame clones and is missing some. This table holds some 110,000 clones, 60% to 80% found once. Note on this clone: Its cognate antigen is unknown.

Germline V lookup: CDR1 MGHDK, CDR2 SYGVNS. Deletions cut 2 bases from V and 6 bases from J, with 20 bases between. The CDR3 is 17 amino acids. The chain joins TRBV25-1 to TRBJ2-1, with TRBD2 as a possible D gene (7 bases). The sequenced material came from PBMCs. The source is a man between 45 and 60 years old in good health and CMV-seropositive. For the CDR3, the DNA is TGTGCCAGCAGTGAAACCCGTAGGGGGAGGGCTGGCAATGAGCAGTTCTTC. Translation: CASSETRRGRAGNEQFF.